Presented here are 25 T cell receptor beta chains from one specimen sequenced in a study of shared clonotypes between healthy human individuals. TCRdb's copy holds only in-frame clones and misses some; the assay was immunoSEQ multiplex PCR. The sample contains 2,500,000 or so clones, approximately 90% of which appear only once. The sequencing sample was made of naive CD4+ T cells sorted from blood. The subset is: CD45RA+ positively selected. The receptors shown here come from a man younger than 30 in good health.

V usage is TRBV30 and J usage is TRBJ1-2, with D perhaps TRBD1 (5 bases). The CDR3 covers 15 residues. V was pared by 5 bases and J by 2 bases, with 18 bases between. Germline-derived CDR1 and CDR2 are GTSNPN and SVGIG (reference sequence). CDR3 coding DNA: TGTGCCTGGGGGGCCTCAAGGACAAAAAACTATGGCTACACCTTC. This gives the protein CAWGASRTKNYGYTF.

This chain's CDR3 is CASSLGLSAYEQYF. In DNA, the CDR3 is TGTGCCAGCAGCTTAGGGCTCTCGGCCTACGAGCAGTACTTC. The J gene is TRBJ2-7, the V gene TRBV5-4; D not resolved. Looked up from germline, CDR1 is SGHNT and CDR2 is YYREEE (reference sequence). The CDR3 runs to 14 residues. V was trimmed by 2 bases and J by 2 bases, leaving 11 bases between them. The full variable domain, rest sourced from reference TRBV5-4 and TRBJ2-7, is ETGVTQSPTHLIKTRGQQVTLRCSSQSGHNTVSWYQQALGQGPQFIFQYYREEENGRGNFPPRFSGLQFPNYSSELNVNALELDDSALYLCASSLGLSAYEQYFGPGTRLTVT.

This chain joins TRBV6-6 and TRBJ1-3; 7 bases are shared with TRBD1. V lost 6 bases to trimming and J lost 13 bases; unmatched junction nucleotides: 18. This CDR3 has 15 residues. Germline assignment: CDR1 MNHNY and CDR2 SVGAGI (reference sequence). CDR3 sequence: CASRRPGQGETRIYF. As DNA, the CDR3 is TGTGCCAGCAGACGTCCCGGCCAGGGGGAAACACGGATATATTTT.

The chain is built from TRBV18 and TRBJ1-1; 7 bases line up with TRBD1. CDR3 size: 19 residues. Germline V gene lookup returns CDR1 KGHSH and CDR2 LQKENI. With V trimmed by 3 bases and J by 0 bases, 16 bases remained unmatched. The CDR3 coding sequence is TGTGCCAGCTCACCTACCGGTCCCGGGACAGTCATCCTGAACACTGAAGCTTTCTTT. This codes for CASSPTGPGTVILNTEAFF.

V gene TRBV27 combines with J gene TRBJ2-1, with TRBD2 identical over 8 bases. The V and J ends lost 3 bases and 7 bases, in that order; junction bases with no gene match: 11. Germline CDR1 reads MNHEY; CDR2 reads SMNVEV (reference sequence). The CDR3 contains 16 residues. CDR3 in amino acids: CASSFQYGRAGNEQFF. CDR3 DNA: TGTGCCAGCAGTTTTCAGTACGGGAGGGCCGGGAATGAGCAGTTCTTC.

The chain combines TRBV11-2 with TRBJ2-7, with unresolved D. The CDR3 loop spans 13 amino acids. Trimming left V 3 bases short and J 3 bases short, with 9 bases between. Per germline, CDR1 SGHAT and CDR2 FQNNGV. The CDR3 coding sequence is TGTGCCAGCAGCTTGCACAGCTTCTACGAGCAGTACTTC. It codes for CASSLHSFYEQYF. Together with reference TRBV11-2 and TRBJ2-7, the CDR3 gives the full variable domain: EAGVAQSPRYKIIEKRQSVAFWCNPISGHATLYWYQQILGQGPKLLIQFQNNGVVDDSQLPKDRFSAERLKGVDSTLKIQPAKLEDSAVYLCASSLHSFYEQYFGPGTRLTVT.

The V gene is TRBV5-1, the J gene TRBJ1-2, with D possibly being TRBD1 (6 bases). The germline V gene encodes CDR1 SGHRS and CDR2 YFSETQ. There are 15 residues in the CDR3. Trimming left V 4 bases short and J 2 bases short, with 15 bases between. The DNA of the CDR3 is TGCGCCAGCAGCCTTAATGAAGGGGGGAACTATGGCTACACCTTC. Translated: CASSLNEGGNYGYTF.

The rearrangement links TRBV5-1 to TRBJ1-1; D unresolved. From germline, CDR1 is SGHRS and CDR2 YFSETQ. V was pared by 0 bases and J by 0 bases, with 12 bases between. The CDR3 runs to 16 residues. CDR3 sequence (DNA): TGCGCCAGCAGCTTGGCCGTGTACGATCTGAACACTGAAGCTTTCTTT. Its protein product is CASSLAVYDLNTEAFF.

This clone is a singleton in its sample. This rearrangement joins TRBV4-3 to TRBJ1-3; D uncertain. This CDR3 region has 14 residues. V gave up 1 base and J gave up 4 bases, with 8 bases separating them. Germline lookup yields CDR1 LGHNA and CDR2 YSLEER. CDR3 DNA: TGCGCCAGCAGCCAAGCTAGAACGGGAAACACCATATATTTT. Its translation: CASSQARTGNTIYF.

The V and J genes are TRBV30 and TRBJ2-7; 8 bases match TRBD1. After removal of 2 bases from V and 4 bases from J, the junction contained 7 bases not matched to a gene. This CDR3 region has 14 residues. The germline CDR1 and CDR2 sequences are GTSNPN and SVGIG (reference sequence). CDR3 coding DNA: TGTGCCTGGAGTTTCCAGGGGGCTGCGTACGAGCAGTACTTC. Translation gives CAWSFQGAAYEQYF.

The rearrangement joins TRBV18 to TRBJ2-7; 7 positions agree with TRBD1. This CDR3 comprises 14 residues. With 2 bases clipped from V and 2 bases from J, the junction kept 3 bases outside the gene matches. Germline CDR1 is KGHSH and CDR2 is LQKENI. The CDR3 here is CASSPTGQPYEQYF. CDR3 in DNA: TGTGCCAGCTCACCAACGGGACAGCCCTACGAGCAGTACTTC.

A few counts support this clone. At the DNA level, this CDR3 is encoded by other sequences in the same sample as well. The V and J genes are TRBV10-3 and TRBJ1-5; D remains unclear. The CDR3 is 15 amino acids. The germline V and J ends were trimmed by 0 bases and 2 bases, with 8 bases remaining between them. Germline values: CDR1 ENHRY, CDR2 SYGVKD. CDR3 amino acids: CAISESGGRNQPQHF. The CDR3 DNA reads TGTGCCATCAGTGAGTCAGGTGGACGCAATCAGCCCCAGCATTTT.

The chain recombines TRBV18 with TRBJ2-7; D ambiguous. V lost 0 bases, J lost 0 bases, and 12 bases lay in between. Germline V gene lookup returns CDR1 KGHSH and CDR2 LQKENI. This CDR3 is built from 16 residues. CDR3 amino acids: CASSPPGSATSYEQYF. The CDR3 DNA follows: TGTGCCAGCTCACCACCAGGTTCAGCCACCTCCTACGAGCAGTACTTC.

This sequence joins TRBV5-6 and TRBJ2-1, with TRBD2 as a possible D gene (5 bases). V lost 6 bases to trimming and J lost 0 bases, with 13 bases between them. The CDR3 is 15 amino acids. Germline-derived CDR1 and CDR2 are SGHDT and YYEEEE. CDR3 protein: CASISRGPSYNEQFF. The CDR3 coding sequence is TGTGCCAGCATTTCGAGAGGGCCCTCCTACAATGAGCAGTTCTTC. The full variable domain, with the rest looked up from reference TRBV5-6 and TRBJ2-1, is DAGVTQSPTHLIKTRGQQVTLRCSPKSGHDTVSWYQQALGQGPQFIFQYYEEEERQRGNFPDRFSGHQFPNYSSELNVNALLLGDSALYLCASISRGPSYNEQFFGPGTRLTVL.

With regard to this clone: Other nucleotide sequences in the sample specify the same CDR3. The chain couples TRBV18 to TRBJ2-5; maybe TRBD1 (6 bases). The CDR3 is 14 amino acids. With 1 base removed from V and 2 bases from J, the gap between germline ends came to 8 bases. The germline gives CDR1 KGHSH, CDR2 LQKENI. In nucleotides, the CDR3 is TGTGCCAGCTCACCACTACAGGGACAAGAGACCCAGTACTTC. It is translated as CASSPLQGQETQYF.

This clone was seen only a few times. V usage is TRBV30 and J usage is TRBJ1-2; D unresolved. Per the germline V gene, CDR1 is GTSNPN and CDR2 is SVGIG (reference sequence). V lost 0 bases and J 7 bases, leaving 12 bases between the germline ends. The CDR3 length is 13 residues. CDR3 in amino acids: CAWSVGLRGGYTF. CDR3 bases: TGTGCCTGGAGTGTAGGCTTGCGGGGTGGCTACACCTTC.

The V gene is TRBV28, the J gene TRBJ2-7, with D uncertain. Germline assignment: CDR1 MDHEN and CDR2 SYDVKM. The CDR3 spans 11 residues. Trimming took off 6 bases at V and 2 bases at J, with 5 bases between the two ends. This chain's CDR3 is CASRAAYEQYF. CDR3 DNA sequence: TGTGCCAGCAGAGCAGCCTACGAGCAGTACTTC.

This clone has more than one count but fewer than ten. Other DNA variants within this sample encode the same CDR3. The chain is built from TRBV7-9 and TRBJ2-7, with unresolved D. The CDR3 has 11 residues. Trimming took 0 bases from V and 5 from J, leaving 2 bases between them. Germline loops: CDR1 SEHNR, CDR2 FQNEAQ (reference sequence). The CDR3 coding sequence is TGTGCCAGCAGCTTAGCGAACGAGCAGTACTTC. Its translation is CASSLANEQYF.

The V call is TRBV30, the J call TRBJ2-1; 10 bases match TRBD2. V was pared by 3 bases and J by 0 bases, with 14 bases of the junction left unmatched. The CDR3 runs to 19 residues. Germline CDR1 is GTSNPN and CDR2 is SVGIG (reference sequence). The CDR3 region has the DNA TGTGCCTGGAGGTTGGGCCGGACTAGCGGAGTCTTCTCCTACAATGAGCAGTTCTTC. Protein sequence: CAWRLGRTSGVFSYNEQFF.

This chain joins TRBV14 and TRBJ1-1, with D perhaps TRBD1 (5 bases). V lost 4 bases to trimming and J lost 2 bases, with 14 bases between them. This CDR3 comprises 15 residues. Germline CDR1 and CDR2: SGHDN and FVKESK. The CDR3 DNA is TGTGCCAGCAGCCCACCCGGGACGCTAAACACTGAAGCTTTCTTT. It yields the protein CASSPPGTLNTEAFF.

This chain connects TRBV5-4 to TRBJ1-1; D possibly corresponds to TRBD1 (5 bases). Trimming took 1 base from V and 4 from J, leaving 11 bases between them. The CDR3 runs 14 residues. The germline V gene has CDR1 SGHNT and CDR2 YYREEE (reference sequence). As DNA, the CDR3 is TGTGCCAGCAGCTTGAGTTGGGGGGGCACTGAAGCTTTCTTT. This encodes CASSLSWGGTEAFF. The variable domain in full, with the rest retrieved from reference TRBV5-4 and TRBJ1-1, is ETGVTQSPTHLIKTRGQQVTLRCSSQSGHNTVSWYQQALGQGPQFIFQYYREEENGRGNFPPRFSGLQFPNYSSELNVNALELDDSALYLCASSLSWGGTEAFFGQGTRLTVV.

CDR3 DNA: TGTGCCAGCAGCTCGACTGACAATTGGGGGACCCAGTACTTC. Translated: CASSSTDNWGTQYF. The chain uses TRBV7-9 and TRBJ2-5; no definite D call. Germline values: CDR1 SEHNR, CDR2 FQNEAQ (reference sequence). Trimming left V 4 bases short and J 7 bases short, with 16 bases between. This CDR3 spans 14 amino acids.

This rearrangement joins TRBV19 to TRBJ1-1, with 9 bases identical to TRBD1. The CDR3 spans 17 residues. V lost 4 bases and J lost 1; bases outside the gene matches: 10. CDR1 LNHDA and CDR2 SQIVND come from the germline V gene (reference sequence). CDR3 nucleotide sequence: TGTGCCAGTAGTACCTGGGACAGGGCCGATCCGAACACTGAAGCTTTCTTT. Its translation is CASSTWDRADPNTEAFF.

The CDR3: CASSPGSGTSGNTIYF. In DNA form, the CDR3 reads TGTGCCAGCAGCCCGGGATCAGGGACCTCTGGAAACACCATATATTTT. The rearrangement uses TRBV5-6 and TRBJ1-3; D possibly corresponds to TRBD1 (5 bases). Trimming cost V 4 bases and J 0 bases, with 14 bases left between them. This CDR3 spans 16 amino acids. The germline V gene encodes CDR1 SGHDT and CDR2 YYEEEE.

Worth noting for this clone: Other nucleotide sequences from this sample produce the same CDR3. The gene calls are TRBV5-1 and TRBJ2-2; D remains ambiguous. CDR3 length: 12 residues. V dropped 2 bases and J dropped 4 bases, with 3 bases sitting between them. Germline loops: CDR1 SGHRS, CDR2 YFSETQ. The CDR3: CASSFGTGELFF. The CDR3 DNA sequence: TGCGCCAGCAGCTTTGGCACCGGGGAGCTGTTTTTT.